This T cell receptor beta chain emerged from a study of blood T cells in healthy people across ages. Study context: With template switching, about one barcoded beta molecule was captured per two T cells.

Concerning this clonotype: Antigen unknown.

Next came a second PCR, run for 7 to 11 cycles, which used a sample-barcoded 5' primer along with a J-beta primer mix. TCRdb independently ran MiXCR on the 5' RACE reads; one entry per CDR3 protein. The sample shows around 1,900,000 distinct CDR3 sequences, about two fifths of them seen only once. Study-level results: PBMCs that were unsorted prevented a conclusive naive versus antigen-experienced comparison. Greater diversity and more naive CD4+ cells were seen in long-lived donors than in aged donors.

Germline V gene sequence: CDR1 MGHRA, CDR2 YSYEKL. The V and J ends lost 0 bases and 11 bases respectively, with 16 bases between them. The CDR3 loop spans 15 amino acids. Extractions gave at least 5 micrograms of total RNA per sample. This TCR came from a human donor in good health. Sequencing was performed on blood. The chain recombines TRBV4-1 with TRBJ1-4, with D unclear. The CDR3 nucleotides read TGCGCCAGCAGCCAAGATACATTGGGTTCTTTGAAACTGTTTTTT. This codes for CASSQDTLGSLKLFF.